This T cell receptor beta chain was identified during a study of blood T cells in healthy people across ages. Next came a second PCR, run for about 7 to 12 cycles, which used a sample-barcoded 5' primer along with a J-beta primer mix. TCRdb recomputed calls from the 5' RACE reads with MiXCR, one row per CDR3 protein. Found here are roughly 1.4 million distinct CDR3 sequences, roughly 60% of them singletons; the top ten hold over 6.5%. Germline V gene data show CDR1 as LGHDT and CDR2 as YNNKEL (reference sequence). The CDR3 is 14 residues long. The V segment lost 4 bases and the J segment 9 bases; nucleotides outside the gene matches: 12.

The chain is built from TRBV3-1 and TRBJ2-7; 7 bases are shared with TRBD1. The specimen was blood. The sequence came from a man younger than 35 in good health. CDR3 in amino acids: CASSPGGDRVRQYF. CDR3 coding DNA: TGTGCCAGCAGCCCAGGGGGAGATAGGGTAAGGCAGTACTTC.